This T cell receptor (beta chain) was obtained from a study of cytomegalovirus exposure and HLA in healthy donors listed by TCRdb under 2017. Study-wide context: According to an earlier analysis of a few hundred of the donors, roughly 180 million T cells yielded 117 million unique TCR beta sequences and about 280 Gb of sequence data. Approximately 300 gigabases of sequencing data and 70 million to 100 million unique TCR sequences made up an early release that covered several hundred HLA-typed donors. Of the 350 to 450 genotyped donors, 81% fell in the genetic ancestry cluster associated with self-reported Caucasian donors. The study aimed to test whether signatures of past pathogen exposure could be identified by cataloging public T cell receptors. The study used immunosequencing to profile the T cell repertoires of more than 650 subjects and linked those repertoires to cytomegalovirus serostatus. Along with the approximately 650-subject first cohort, a separate validation cohort of over a hundred different subjects was used. To predict cytomegalovirus infection status, the study combined high-throughput TCR immunosequencing, statistical association of individual TCRs with disease status, and machine learning. In a later analysis, previously published TCR beta repertoires from roughly 710 donors were re-analyzed and high-resolution HLA genotyping was added so that TCR occurrence patterns could be studied. The later analysis used no new phenotypic data to find candidate immune exposures, relying instead on TCR beta sequences and their occurrence across donors. In an earlier analysis of 500 to 650 of the donors, high-throughput TCR beta sequencing was used to judge whether each TCR beta V gene segment behaved as functional or pseudogenic. Donor age, sex, ethnicity and CMV serostatus were compiled alongside the repertoire data. A later genetic analysis used genome-wide SNP genotypes for about 55% of the 666 donors, treating that subset as a discovery cohort. All discovery cohort repertoires had been generated on a single sequencing platform. HLA typing covered class I and class II loci at four-digit resolution. Typing coverage differed by locus: A, B, C, DRB1 and DQB1 were typed in roughly 620-640 donors, DQA1 in approximately 520, DPA1 in 600 to 610, and DPB1 in 450 to 480. A few DR-DQ haplotypes were treated as single units for association and clustering because of strong linkage in the cohort. Among around 400 genotyped donors of the cohort, an average of around 240,000 unique TCR beta nucleotide sequences were sequenced per donor, around a sixth of them non-productive. The paper's findings and limits, for the study overall: In vitro tests confirmed that three of the cytomegalovirus-associated TCR beta chains recognize cytomegalovirus antigens. A group of highly shared sequence variants was considered likely to be a technical artifact of the sequencing pipeline. Broadly in line with IMGT annotations, most TCR beta V segments showed up in productive rearrangements about 87% or about 30% of the time in an earlier analysis of a few hundred of the donors. The authors suggested that the approach could potentially be generalized to other disease states and immunological phenotypes. In a later analysis, HLA-associated TCR beta chains were found to be more clonally expanded and to have lower generation probabilities than equally common non-associated chains. When HLA alleles, especially DR and DQ, strongly co-occurred, attributing TCR associations to individual alleles was difficult. A later genetic analysis associated a missense DCLRE1C variant with V-gene and J-gene trimming of TCR beta chains, and an independent cohort replicated the association. The classifier was reported to diagnose cytomegalovirus status with high specificity and sensitivity in both the original cohort and the validation cohort. CMV serostatus was the only immune exposure information available for the cohort. In a later analysis, TCR association rates were found to vary across HLA loci, with the most associated TCRs seen for DRB1 alleles and the fewest for HLA-C alleles. According to a later analysis, parvovirus B19, influenza, CMV and Epstein-Barr virus appeared linked to several top co-occurrence clusters. Correlated functional status among segregating V segments might reflect linkage disequilibrium, but an unknown experimental factor could not be ruled out. A later analysis associated 17,000 or so TCR beta sequences with specific HLA alleles at a false discovery rate of 0.05. A further reported finding was that TCR beta sequences accurately predicted the HLA-A and HLA-B alleles for most subjects in the first cohort. This cohort had only TCR beta chains sequenced, and the lack of alpha or paired-chain data limited which features could be detected. Most CMV-associated TCR beta chains appeared to be HLA-restricted in a later analysis, and the HLA associations seemed to be driven largely by CMV exposure. About 15 rarely observed V segments, including chromosome 9 orphons, were excluded from the earlier analysis of approximately 500 of the donors because counts were too low. Sequencing depth was assumed to be roughly uniform across donors in the presence/absence analyses, though that assumption may not hold. The 87-base-pair reads could not distinguish some IMGT-functional V segments, including TRBV6-2 and TRBV6-3, so those segments were excluded. A later genetic analysis reported fewer N-insertions in productive TCRs among donors in an Asian-associated ancestry cluster than the roughly 650-donor mean. In the study, some 160 TCR beta chains were listed as associated with cytomegalovirus. Because HLA typing was unavailable for some donors at each locus, only the typed subset was used in association tests. Most TCR sequences were observed very rarely across donors, whereas some public TCRs were present in many individuals.

Note on this clone: It lacks a known antigen. No base qualities exist here, and no much larger clone lies one base off it.

CDR1 and CDR2, per the germline V gene, are MNHNS and SASEGT. The V end loses 9 bases and the J end loses 0 bases, and a stretch of 14 bases separates them. The CDR3 goes from the cysteine to the phenylalanine over 14 residues. Only the CDR3 region is kept as DNA, spanning 42 bases read in frame from base 1. In total, fewer than 750 healthy bone marrow donors made up the cohort. At the time of sampling, every cohort member was nominally healthy, though immune exposures that went unrecorded were likely present. The donor tested CMV seropositive, placing the donor among the 290 or so seropositive members of the cohort. A peripheral blood sample was collected from each donor, and TCR beta sequencing was performed on peripheral blood mononuclear cells. The Qiagen DNeasy Blood Extraction Kit was used to extract genomic DNA from the blood cell samples. Receptors were amplified or captured by the immunoSEQ multiplex PCR assay. A mixture of 60 forward primers for TCR Vbeta segments and 13 reverse primers for TCR Jbeta segments was used in the multiplex PCR. The CDR3 region of rearranged TCR beta genes was amplified from genomic DNA with a multiplex PCR assay. Amplified TCR beta libraries were sequenced as 87-base-pair reads on the Illumina HiSeq System. Per the authors' processing: A later analysis counted around 72 million unique TCR beta chains across the 640 or so repertoires, and 9 million to 14 million of these chains were shared by at least two donors. To remove PCR and sequencing errors, raw reads were error-corrected and collapsed into unique sequences using a nearest-neighbor algorithm that merged closely related sequences. Alignment of CDR3 sequences to IMGT reference sequences was used to assign V, D and J gene segments. Each retained sequence needed at least a six-nucleotide match to both a V gene segment and a J gene segment. Rearrangements were classified as productive when the CDR3 lacked stop codons and remained in frame with V and J, and all other rearrangements were classified as non-productive. CDR3 was defined according to IMGT convention as the region running from the second conserved V-encoded cysteine to the conserved J-encoded phenylalanine. In an earlier analysis of some 550 of the donors, sequences lacking an unambiguous match to a single V gene segment were excluded. An earlier analysis of a few hundred of the donors classified V segments as functional when productive rearrangements were above 56.7% and as segregating when the standard deviation between donors was above 5%. A statistical classification framework was developed to diagnose cytomegalovirus status using the catalog of TCR beta chain sequences. A later analysis assigned V and J genes by comparing TCR nucleotide sequences with IMGT/GENE-DB human TR gene sequences. In a later analysis, CDR3 sequences and most-parsimonious VDJ recombination scenarios were assigned using the TCRdist pipeline. In a later analysis, each TCR beta chain was defined by its CDR3 amino acid sequence together with its V-gene family, and reads lacking a unique V-gene family were excluded. To address suspected cross-contamination and a sequencing artifact, a later analysis removed around 590 highly shared, low-generation-probability nucleotide sequences. In a later analysis, a clonal expansion index was calculated for each public chain from normalized within-repertoire ranks of inferred template counts. In a later analysis, generation probabilities were computed with a VDJ recombination model fitted to out-of-frame rearrangements, and the resulting probabilities were checked against IGoR. In a later analysis, TCR-TCR, TCR-HLA and TCR-CMV co-occurrence was scored with hypergeometric tests, and a repertoire-size bias correction was applied to TCR pairs. False discovery rates were estimated in a later analysis by permuting HLA or CMV assignments 20 times. In a later analysis, co-occurring TCRs were grouped with DBSCAN, and TCRdist sequence similarity was added when clustering was performed within HLA-allele-positive subsets. Repertoires with fewer than 30,000 or more than 120,000 public chains were left out of co-occurrence clustering, as were a few repertoires with anomalous nucleotide sharing. In its TCRdb copy, this immuneACCESS table keeps in-frame sequences only and misses some clones. Where compared with another copy, unresolved V genes explain less than half of these, and the others have no known cause. Clone size and the V and J calls come from that table; the DNA yielded D and trimming. In all, the sample holds 95,000 to 150,000 clones, and approximately 74% of those were seen once. 3% to 5% of the sample goes to the ten largest clones.

Source material: PBMCs. Here the chain combines TRBV6-1 and TRBJ1-2; possibly the D gene is TRBD1, per 5 matching bases. The sequence derives from a man aged 40-49 years in good health and CMV-seropositive. The DNA sequence follows: TGTGCCAGTCGCGGGACGGCGGCTAACTATGGCTACACCTTC. The encoded protein is CASRGTAANYGYTF.